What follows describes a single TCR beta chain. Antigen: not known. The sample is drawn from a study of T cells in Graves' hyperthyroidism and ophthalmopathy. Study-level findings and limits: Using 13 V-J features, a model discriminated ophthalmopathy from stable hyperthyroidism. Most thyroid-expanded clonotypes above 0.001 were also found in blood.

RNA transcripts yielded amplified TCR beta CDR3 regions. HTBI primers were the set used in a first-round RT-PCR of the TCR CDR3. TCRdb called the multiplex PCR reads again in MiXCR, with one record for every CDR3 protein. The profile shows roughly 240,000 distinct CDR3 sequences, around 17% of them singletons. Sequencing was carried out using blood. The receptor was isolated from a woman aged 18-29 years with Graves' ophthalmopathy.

The CDR3 coding sequence is TGCAGCGTTGAAGACAGGGGGGCCTACAATGAGCAGTTCTTC. Amino acid sequence: CSVEDRGAYNEQFF. The gene calls are TRBV29-1 and TRBJ2-1, with a weak D call TRBD1 (7 bases). Germline lookup yields CDR1 SQVTM and CDR2 ANQGSEA. V dropped 0 bases and J dropped 2 bases, with 8 bases sitting between them. CDR3 length: 14 amino acids.